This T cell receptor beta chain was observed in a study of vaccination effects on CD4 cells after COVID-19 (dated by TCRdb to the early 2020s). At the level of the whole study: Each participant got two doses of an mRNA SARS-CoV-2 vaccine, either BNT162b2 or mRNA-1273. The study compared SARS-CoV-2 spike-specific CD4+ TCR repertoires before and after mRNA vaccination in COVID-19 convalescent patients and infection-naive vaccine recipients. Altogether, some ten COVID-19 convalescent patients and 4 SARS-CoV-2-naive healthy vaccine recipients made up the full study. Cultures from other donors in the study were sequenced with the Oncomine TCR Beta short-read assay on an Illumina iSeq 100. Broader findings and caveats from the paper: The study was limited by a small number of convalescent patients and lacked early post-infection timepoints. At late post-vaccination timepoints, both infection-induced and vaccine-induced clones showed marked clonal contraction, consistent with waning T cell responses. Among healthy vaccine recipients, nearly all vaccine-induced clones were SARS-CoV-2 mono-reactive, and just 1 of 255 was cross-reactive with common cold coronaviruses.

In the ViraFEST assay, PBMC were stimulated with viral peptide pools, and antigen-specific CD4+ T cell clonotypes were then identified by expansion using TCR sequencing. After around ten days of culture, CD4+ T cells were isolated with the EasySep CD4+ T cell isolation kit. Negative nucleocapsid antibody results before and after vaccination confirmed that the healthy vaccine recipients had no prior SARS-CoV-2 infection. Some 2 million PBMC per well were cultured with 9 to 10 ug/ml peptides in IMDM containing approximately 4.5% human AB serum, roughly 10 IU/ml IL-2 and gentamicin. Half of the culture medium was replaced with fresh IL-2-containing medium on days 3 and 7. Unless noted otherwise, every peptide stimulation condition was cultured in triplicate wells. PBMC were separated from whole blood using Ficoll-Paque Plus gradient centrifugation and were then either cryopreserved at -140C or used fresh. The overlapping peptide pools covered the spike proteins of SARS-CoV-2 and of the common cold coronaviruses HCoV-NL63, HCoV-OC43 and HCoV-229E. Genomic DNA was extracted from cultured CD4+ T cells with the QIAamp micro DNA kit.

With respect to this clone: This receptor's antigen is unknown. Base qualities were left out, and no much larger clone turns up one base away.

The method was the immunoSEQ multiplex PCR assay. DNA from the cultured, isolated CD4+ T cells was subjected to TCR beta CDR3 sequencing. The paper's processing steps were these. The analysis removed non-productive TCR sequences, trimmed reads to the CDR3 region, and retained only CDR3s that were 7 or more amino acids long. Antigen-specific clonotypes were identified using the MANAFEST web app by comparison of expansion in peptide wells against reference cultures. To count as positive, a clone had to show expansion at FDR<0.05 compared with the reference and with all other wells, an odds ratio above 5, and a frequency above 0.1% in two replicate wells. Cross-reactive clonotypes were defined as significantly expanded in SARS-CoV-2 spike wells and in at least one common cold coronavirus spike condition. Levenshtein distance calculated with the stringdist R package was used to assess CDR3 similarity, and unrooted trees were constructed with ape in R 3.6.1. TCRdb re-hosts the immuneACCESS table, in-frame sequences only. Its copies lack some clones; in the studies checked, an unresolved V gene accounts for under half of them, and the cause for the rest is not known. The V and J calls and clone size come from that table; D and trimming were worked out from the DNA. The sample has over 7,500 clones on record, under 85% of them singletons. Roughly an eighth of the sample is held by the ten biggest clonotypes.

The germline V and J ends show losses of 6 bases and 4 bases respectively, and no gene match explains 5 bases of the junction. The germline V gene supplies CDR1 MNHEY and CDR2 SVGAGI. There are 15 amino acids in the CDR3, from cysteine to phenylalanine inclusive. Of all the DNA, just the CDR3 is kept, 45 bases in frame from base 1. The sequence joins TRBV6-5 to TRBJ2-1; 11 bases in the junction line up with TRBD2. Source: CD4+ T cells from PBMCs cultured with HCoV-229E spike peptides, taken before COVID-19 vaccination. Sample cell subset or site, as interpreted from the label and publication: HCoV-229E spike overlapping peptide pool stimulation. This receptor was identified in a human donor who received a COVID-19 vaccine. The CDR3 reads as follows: CASRGLAAAYNEQFF. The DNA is TGTGCCAGCAGGGGACTAGCGGCAGCTTACAATGAGCAGTTCTTC.